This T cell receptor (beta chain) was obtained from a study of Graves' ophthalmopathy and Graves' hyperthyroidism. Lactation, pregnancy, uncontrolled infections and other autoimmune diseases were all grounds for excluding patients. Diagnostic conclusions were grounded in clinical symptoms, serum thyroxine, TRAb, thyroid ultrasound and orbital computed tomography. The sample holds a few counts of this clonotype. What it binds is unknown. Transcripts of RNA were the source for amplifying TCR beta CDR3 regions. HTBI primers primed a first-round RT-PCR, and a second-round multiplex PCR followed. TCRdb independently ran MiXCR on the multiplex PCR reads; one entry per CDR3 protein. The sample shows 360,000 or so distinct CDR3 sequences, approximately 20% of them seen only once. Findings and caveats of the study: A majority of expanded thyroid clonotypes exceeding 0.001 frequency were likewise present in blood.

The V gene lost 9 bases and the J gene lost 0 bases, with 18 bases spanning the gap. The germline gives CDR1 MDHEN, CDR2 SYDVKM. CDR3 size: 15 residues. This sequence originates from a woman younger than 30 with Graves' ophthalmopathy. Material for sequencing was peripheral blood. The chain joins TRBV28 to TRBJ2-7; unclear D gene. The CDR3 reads CASCSSLLYSYEQYF. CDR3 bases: TGTGCCAGTTGCAGTAGCCTCCTTTACTCCTACGAGCAGTACTTC.